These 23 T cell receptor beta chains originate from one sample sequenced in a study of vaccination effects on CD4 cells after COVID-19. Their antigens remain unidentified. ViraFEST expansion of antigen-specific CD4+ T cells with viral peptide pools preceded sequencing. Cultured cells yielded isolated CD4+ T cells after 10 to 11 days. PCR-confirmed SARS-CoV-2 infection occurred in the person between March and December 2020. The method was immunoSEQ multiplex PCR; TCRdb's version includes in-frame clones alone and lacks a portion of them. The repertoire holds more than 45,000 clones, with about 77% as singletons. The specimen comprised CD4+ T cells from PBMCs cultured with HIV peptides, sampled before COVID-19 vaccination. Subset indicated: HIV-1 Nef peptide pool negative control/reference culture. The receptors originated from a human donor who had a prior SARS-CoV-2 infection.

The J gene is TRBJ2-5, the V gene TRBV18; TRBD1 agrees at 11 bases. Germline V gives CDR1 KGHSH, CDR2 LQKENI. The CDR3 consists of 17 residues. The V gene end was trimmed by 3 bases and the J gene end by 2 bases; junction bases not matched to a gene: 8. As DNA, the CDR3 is TGTGCCAGCTCACCGGGGGGGACAGGGGGAGGTCAAGAGACCCAGTACTTC. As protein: CASSPGGTGGGQETQYF.

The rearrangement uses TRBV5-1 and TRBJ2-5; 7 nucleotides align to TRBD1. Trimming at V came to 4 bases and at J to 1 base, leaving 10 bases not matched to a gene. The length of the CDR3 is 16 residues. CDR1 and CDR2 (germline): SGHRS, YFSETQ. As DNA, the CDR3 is TGCGCCAGCAGCAAAAACCCGACAGGGCTCCAAGAGACCCAGTACTTC. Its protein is CASSKNPTGLQETQYF.

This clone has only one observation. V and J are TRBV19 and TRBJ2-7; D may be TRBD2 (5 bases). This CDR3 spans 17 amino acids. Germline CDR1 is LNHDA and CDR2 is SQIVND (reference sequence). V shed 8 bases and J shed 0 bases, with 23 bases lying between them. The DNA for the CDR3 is TGTGCCAGTCGGGATTCTCCCACTGCTGAGGCCTCCTACGAGCAGTACTTC. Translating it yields CASRDSPTAEASYEQYF.

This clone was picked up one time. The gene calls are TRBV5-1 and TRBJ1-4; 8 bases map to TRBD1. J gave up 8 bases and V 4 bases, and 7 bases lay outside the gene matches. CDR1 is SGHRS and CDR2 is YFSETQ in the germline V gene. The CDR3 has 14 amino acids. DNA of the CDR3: TGCGCCAGCAGCACTGGACAGGGTGAGGAAAAACTGTTTTTT. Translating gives CASSTGQGEEKLFF.

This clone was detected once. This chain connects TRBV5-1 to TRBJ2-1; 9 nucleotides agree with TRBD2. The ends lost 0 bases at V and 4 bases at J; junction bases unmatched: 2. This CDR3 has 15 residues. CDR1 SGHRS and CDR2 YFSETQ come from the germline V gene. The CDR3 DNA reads TGCGCCAGCAGCTTGGAGACTAGCGGATACAATGAGCAGTTCTTC. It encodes CASSLETSGYNEQFF.

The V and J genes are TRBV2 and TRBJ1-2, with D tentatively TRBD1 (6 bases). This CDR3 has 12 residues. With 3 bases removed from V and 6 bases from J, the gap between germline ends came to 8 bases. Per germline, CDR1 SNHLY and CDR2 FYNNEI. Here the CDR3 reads CASSDQGNGYTF. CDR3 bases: TGTGCCAGCAGTGACCAGGGGAATGGCTACACCTTC.

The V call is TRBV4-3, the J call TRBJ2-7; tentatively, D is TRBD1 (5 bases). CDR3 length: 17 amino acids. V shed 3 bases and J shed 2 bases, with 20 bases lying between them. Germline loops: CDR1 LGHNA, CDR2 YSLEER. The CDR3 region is CASSHQYRHRQTYEQYF. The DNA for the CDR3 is TGCGCCAGCAGCCATCAATACCGTCATAGACAGACCTACGAGCAGTACTTC.

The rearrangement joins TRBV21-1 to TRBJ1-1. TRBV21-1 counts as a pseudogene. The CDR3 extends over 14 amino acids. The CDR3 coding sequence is TGTGCCAGCAGCAAAGAGGTAACCGACACTGAAGCTTTCTTT. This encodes CASSKEVTDTEAFF.

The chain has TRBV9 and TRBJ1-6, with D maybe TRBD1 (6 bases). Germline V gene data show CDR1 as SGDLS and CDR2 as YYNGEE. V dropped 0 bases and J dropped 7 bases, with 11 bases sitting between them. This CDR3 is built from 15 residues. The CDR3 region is CASSVGTGKNSPLHF. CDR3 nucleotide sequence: TGTGCCAGCAGCGTAGGTACAGGGAAAAATTCACCCCTCCACTTT.

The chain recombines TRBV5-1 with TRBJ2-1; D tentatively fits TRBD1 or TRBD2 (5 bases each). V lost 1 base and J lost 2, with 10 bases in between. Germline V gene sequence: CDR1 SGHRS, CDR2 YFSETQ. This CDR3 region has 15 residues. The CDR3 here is CASSLQRGPYNEQFF. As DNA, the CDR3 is TGCGCCAGCAGCTTGCAACGGGGCCCCTACAATGAGCAGTTCTTC.

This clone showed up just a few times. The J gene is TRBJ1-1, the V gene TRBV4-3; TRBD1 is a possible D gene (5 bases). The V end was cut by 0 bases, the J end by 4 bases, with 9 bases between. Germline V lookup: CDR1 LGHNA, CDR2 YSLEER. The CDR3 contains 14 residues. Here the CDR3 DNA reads TGCGCCAGCAGCCAAGATGGGGGGGTCACTGAAGCTTTCTTT. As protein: CASSQDGGVTEAFF.

The CDR3 bases are TGTGCCAGCAGTTCGAACAGAAAGGACAGGGGTGGGGAGCAGTACTTC. Residues: CASSSNRKDRGGEQYF. The chain combines TRBV28 with TRBJ2-7; 9 bases fit TRBD1. The CDR3 loop spans 16 amino acids. Germline V gene sequence: CDR1 MDHEN, CDR2 SYDVKM. V shed 4 bases, J shed 7 bases, and the junction held 14 bases outside the gene matches.

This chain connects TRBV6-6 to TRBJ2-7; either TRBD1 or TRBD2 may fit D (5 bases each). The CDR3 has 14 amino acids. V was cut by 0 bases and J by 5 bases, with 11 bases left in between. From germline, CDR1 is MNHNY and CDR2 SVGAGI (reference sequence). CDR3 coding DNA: TGTGCCAGCAGTTACTCGAGGGGTACGCACGAGCAGTACTTC. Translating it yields CASSYSRGTHEQYF.

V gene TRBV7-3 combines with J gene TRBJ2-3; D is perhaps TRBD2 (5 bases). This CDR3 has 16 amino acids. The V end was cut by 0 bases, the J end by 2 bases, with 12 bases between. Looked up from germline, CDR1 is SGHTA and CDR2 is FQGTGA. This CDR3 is CASSLTPGINTDTQYF. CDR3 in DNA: TGTGCCAGCAGCTTAACTCCCGGGATTAACACAGATACGCAGTATTTT.

The CDR3 reads CASSYSPAPGQETQYF. The DNA of the CDR3 is TGTGCCAGCAGTTACTCCCCGGCGCCGGGACAAGAGACCCAGTACTTC. The chain couples TRBV6-5 to TRBJ2-5, with D possibly being TRBD2 (5 bases). Germline CDR1 is MNHEY and CDR2 is SVGAGI. This CDR3 is 16 amino acids long. Trimming took off 0 bases at V and 2 bases at J, with 13 bases between the two ends.

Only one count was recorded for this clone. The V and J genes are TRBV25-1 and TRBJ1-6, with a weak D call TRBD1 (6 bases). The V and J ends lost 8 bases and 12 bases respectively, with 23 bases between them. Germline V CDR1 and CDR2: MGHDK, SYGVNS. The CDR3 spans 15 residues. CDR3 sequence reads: CASGLTLGGAEPLHF. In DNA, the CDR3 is TGTGCCAGCGGACTAACGTTGGGGGGGGCAGAACCCCTCCACTTT.

CDR3 nucleotides: TGTGCCAGCTCACCACAGGGACAGGGGGCGAACACTGAAGCTTTCTTT. Encoded protein: CASSPQGQGANTEAFF. This chain connects TRBV18 to TRBJ1-1; TRBD1 matches 12 bases. In germline, CDR1 is KGHSH, CDR2 LQKENI. This CDR3 contains 16 residues. Trimming at V came to 1 base and at J to 1 base, leaving 1 base not matched to a gene. The full variable domain, its missing parts supplied by reference TRBV18 and TRBJ1-1, is NAGVMQNPRHLVRRRGQEARLRCSPMKGHSHVYWYRQLPEEGLKFMVYLQKENIIDESGMPKERFSAEFPKEGPSILRIQQVVRGDSAAYFCASSPQGQGANTEAFFGQGTRLTVV.

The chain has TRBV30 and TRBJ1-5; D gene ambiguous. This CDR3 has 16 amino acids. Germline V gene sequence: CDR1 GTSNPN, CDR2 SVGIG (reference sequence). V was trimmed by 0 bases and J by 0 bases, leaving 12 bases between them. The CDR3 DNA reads TGTGCCTGGAGTGTACGGTGGAGAAATAGCAATCAGCCCCAGCATTTT. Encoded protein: CAWSVRWRNSNQPQHF.

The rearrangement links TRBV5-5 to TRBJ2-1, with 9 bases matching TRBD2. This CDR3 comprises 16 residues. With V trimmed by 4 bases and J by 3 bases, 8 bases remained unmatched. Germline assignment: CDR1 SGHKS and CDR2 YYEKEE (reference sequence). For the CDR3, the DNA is TGTGCCAGCAGCCACTGGACTAGCGCATACTACAATGAGCAGTTCTTC. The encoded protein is CASSHWTSAYYNEQFF. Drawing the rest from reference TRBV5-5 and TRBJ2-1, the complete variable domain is DAGVTQSPTHLIKTRGQQVTLRCSPISGHKSVSWYQQVLGQGPQFIFQYYEKEERGRGNFPDRFSARQFPNYSSELNVNALLLGDSALYLCASSHWTSAYYNEQFFGPGTRLTVL.

The CDR3 DNA follows: TGTGCCAGCAGCCAGAGGGGGCAGTTTCGGTACAATGAGCAGTTCTTC. It is translated as CASSQRGQFRYNEQFF. J is TRBJ2-1 and V is TRBV3-1 (or the pseudogene TRBV3-2); 7 nucleotides line up with TRBD1. V was clipped by 3 bases and J by 4 bases; unmatched bases: 9. The CDR3 is 16 residues long. The germline gives CDR1 LGHDT, CDR2 YNNKEL (reference sequence).

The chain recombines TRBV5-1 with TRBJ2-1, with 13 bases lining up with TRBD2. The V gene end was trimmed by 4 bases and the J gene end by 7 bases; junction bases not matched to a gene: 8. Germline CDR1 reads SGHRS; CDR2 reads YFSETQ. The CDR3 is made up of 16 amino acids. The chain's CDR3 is CASSSGTSGNNNEQFF. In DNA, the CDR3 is TGCGCCAGCAGCAGCGGGACTAGCGGGAACAATAATGAGCAGTTCTTC.

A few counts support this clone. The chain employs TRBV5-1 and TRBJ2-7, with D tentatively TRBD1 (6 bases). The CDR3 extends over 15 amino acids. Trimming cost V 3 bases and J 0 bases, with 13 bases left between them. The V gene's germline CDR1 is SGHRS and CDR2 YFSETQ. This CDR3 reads CASSSTGSTSYEQYF. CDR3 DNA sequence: TGCGCCAGCAGCTCAACAGGGTCTACCTCCTACGAGCAGTACTTC.

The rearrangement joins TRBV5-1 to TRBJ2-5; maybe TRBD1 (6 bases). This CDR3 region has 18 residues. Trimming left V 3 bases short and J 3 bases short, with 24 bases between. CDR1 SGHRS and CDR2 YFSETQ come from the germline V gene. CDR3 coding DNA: TGCGCCAGCAGCTCATGGGGGCTACTACAGATGATCGAAGAGACCCAGTACTTC. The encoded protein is CASSSWGLLQMIEETQYF.